This T cell receptor beta chain appears in the sequencing data of a study of identical twins' blood T cells. Six healthy women, forming three identical twin pairs, donated samples. The three twin pairs were reared together, likely meeting the same infections. This clonotype was detected only a few times. Its antigen is as yet unknown. A previously described protocol, modified, built RNA-based TCR cDNA libraries. MiXCR, run by TCRdb on the 5' RACE reads, gives a single entry per CDR3 protein. The sample lists around 380,000 distinct CDR3 sequences; roughly 27% were seen once. General study points: Each donor's most abundant TCRbeta clonotypes shared more CDR3 sequences with her twin than unrelated donors.

V lost 3 bases to trimming and J lost 4 bases, with 10 bases between them. The CDR3 length is 14 residues. Germline CDR1 is SGHRS and CDR2 is YFSETQ. The rearrangement links TRBV5-1 to TRBJ1-4; a possible D gene is TRBD1 (6 bases). Material: PBMCs. This TCR was sampled from a woman aged 18 to 49 in good health. In DNA form, the CDR3 reads TGCGCCAGCAGCTCGGGAGGGGGTAATGAAAAACTGTTTTTT. This sequence encodes CASSSGGGNEKLFF.